Here is one T cell receptor (beta chain) with its context. Authors' data handling: How many nucleated cells were present was estimated from reference gene primer amplification. Produced via immunoSEQ multiplex PCR; TCRdb's table is partial and in-frame only. V and J calls and clone size are given by that table; D and trimming were obtained from the DNA. Altogether roughly 100,000 clones are present, 65% to 90% being singletons, with the ten largest covering around 19%. Germline assignment: CDR1 WSHSY and CDR2 SAAADI. Trimming removed 3 bases from V and 9 bases from J; junction bases left unmatched: 4. The CDR3 is 14 amino acids. The sample comes from a study of blood T cell repertoires in COVID-19.

This clonotype was sampled from an elderly woman with acute or convalescent COVID-19. This sequence joins TRBV10-2 and TRBJ1-6; the match to TRBD1 covers 8 bases. The sample was peripheral blood. In nucleotides, the CDR3 is TGCGCCAGCAGTGACCAGGGGGCGATTTCACCCCTCCACTTT. Amino acid sequence: CASSDQGAISPLHF.